The 14 T cell receptor beta chains below all came from one sample that was sequenced in a study of cytomegalovirus exposure and HLA in healthy donors. TCRdb's copy holds only in-frame clones and misses some; the assay was immunoSEQ multiplex PCR. The sample has fewer than 150,000 clones, about 80% seen once. The specimen was PBMCs. The receptors derive from a man aged 30 to 45 in good health and CMV-seropositive.

This sequence joins TRBV5-4 and TRBJ2-7; the match to TRBD2 covers 10 bases. CDR1 SGHNT and CDR2 YYREEE come from the germline V gene (reference sequence). CDR3 length equals 17 residues. The J segment lost 2 bases and the V segment lost 0 bases, leaving 8 bases of the junction unmatched. In DNA, the CDR3 is TGTGCCAGCAGCTTGGCTTCTAGCGGGAGTCGGGCCTACGAGCAGTACTTC. Translation: CASSLASSGSRAYEQYF.

This clone has more than one count but fewer than ten. The chain employs TRBV7-3 and TRBJ1-2; 10 bases are shared with TRBD1. With V trimmed by 3 bases and J by 9 bases, 4 bases remained unmatched. Germline V gene data show CDR1 as SGHTA and CDR2 as FQGTGA. The CDR3 sequence is 13 residues long. The CDR3 protein is CASSFGQGERYTF. In DNA, the CDR3 is TGTGCCAGCAGCTTTGGACAGGGGGAGCGCTACACCTTC.

CDR3 bases: TGCAGCGGTCAACAGGGGGACACTGAAGCTTTCTTT. It codes for CSGQQGDTEAFF. The rearrangement joins TRBV29-1 to TRBJ1-1, with 8 bases aligning to TRBD1. The V gene end was trimmed by 7 bases and the J gene end by 3 bases; junction bases not matched to a gene: 4. This CDR3 contains 12 residues. The germline V gene has CDR1 SQVTM and CDR2 ANQGSEA.

The chain links TRBV5-1 to TRBJ1-2; no firm D call. Deletions cut 1 base from V and 0 bases from J, with 13 bases between. Germline lookup yields CDR1 SGHRS and CDR2 YFSETQ. This CDR3 comprises 16 residues. In nucleotides, the CDR3 is TGCGCCAGCAGCTTGTTTATCGGGTCTCCTAACTATGGCTACACCTTC. It encodes CASSLFIGSPNYGYTF.

In this sample, this clone turned up a few times. The chain has TRBV25-1 and TRBJ1-2; TRBD1 is a possible D gene (6 bases). Trimming shortened V by 9 bases and J by 2 bases, and 13 bases separated the two germline ends. This CDR3 region has 13 residues. CDR1 and CDR2 (germline): MGHDK, SYGVNS. The CDR3 DNA sequence: TGTGCCAGTACAGGGCGTTCGAACTATGGCTACACCTTC. The encoded protein is CASTGRSNYGYTF.

The chain has TRBV2 and TRBJ2-1; the D is unclear. The CDR3 extends over 12 amino acids. V shed 6 bases and J shed 9 bases, with 12 bases lying between them. Germline V gene sequence: CDR1 SNHLY, CDR2 FYNNEI. The CDR3 region has the DNA TGTGCCAGCAGCGTATATCTCGGTGAGCAGTTCTTC. Protein: CASSVYLGEQFF. The variable domain in full, completed from reference TRBV2 and TRBJ2-1, reads EPEVTQTPSHQVTQMGQEVILRCVPISNHLYFYWYRQILGQKVEFLVSFYNNEISEKSEIFDDQFSVERPDGSNFTLKIRSTKLEDSAMYFCASSVYLGEQFFGPGTRLTVL.

This clone was counted only a few times. In DNA, the CDR3 is TGTGCCAGCAGCTTCCCAGGGGGTGGCTATGGCTACACCTTC. Translation gives CASSFPGGGYGYTF. The chain carries TRBV5-6 and TRBJ1-2, with 7 positions matching TRBD1. J gave up 4 bases and V 2 bases, and 5 bases lay outside the gene matches. The CDR3 sequence is 14 residues long. Germline V gene sequence: CDR1 SGHDT, CDR2 YYEEEE. The whole variable domain, remainder taken from reference TRBV5-6 and TRBJ1-2, is DAGVTQSPTHLIKTRGQQVTLRCSPKSGHDTVSWYQQALGQGPQFIFQYYEEEERQRGNFPDRFSGHQFPNYSSELNVNALLLGDSALYLCASSFPGGGYGYTFGSGTRLTVV.

This clone has a single count. The chain uses TRBV5-6 and TRBJ2-7, with 11 bases that match TRBD2. Germline V CDR1 and CDR2: SGHDT, YYEEEE. This CDR3 has 17 amino acids. Trimming at V came to 4 bases and at J to 2 bases, leaving 11 bases not matched to a gene. The CDR3 DNA follows: TGTGCCAGCAGCCCGACGGGACTAGCGGCAATAACCTACGAGCAGTACTTC. Encoded protein: CASSPTGLAAITYEQYF. Variable domain in full (rest from reference TRBV5-6 and TRBJ2-7): DAGVTQSPTHLIKTRGQQVTLRCSPKSGHDTVSWYQQALGQGPQFIFQYYEEEERQRGNFPDRFSGHQFPNYSSELNVNALLLGDSALYLCASSPTGLAAITYEQYFGPGTRLTVT.

The chain combines TRBV11-2 with TRBJ2-3; D perhaps matches TRBD2 (7 bases). V gave up 5 bases and J gave up 5 bases, with 17 bases separating them. Germline V CDR1 and CDR2: SGHAT, FQNNGV. The length of the CDR3 is 15 residues. Written as DNA, the CDR3 is TGTGCCAGCAGCCATTACAGGGCGGGGGAAGATACGCAGTATTTT. This sequence encodes CASSHYRAGEDTQYF.

The CDR3 DNA reads TGTGCCAGTAGTATTCTTGGCACGTCTAACTATGGCTACACCTTC. Amino acid sequence: CASSILGTSNYGYTF. The chain has TRBV19 and TRBJ1-2; D unclear. Germline CDR1 is LNHDA and CDR2 is SQIVND (reference sequence). CDR3 length: 15 residues. V was shortened by 3 bases and J by 0 bases, with 11 bases between the two germline ends.

This clone was found once. The rearrangement joins TRBV28 to TRBJ1-1; 8 nucleotides match TRBD1. The length of the CDR3 is 17 residues. With V trimmed by 5 bases and J by 5 bases, 16 bases remained unmatched. Per the germline V gene, CDR1 is MDHEN and CDR2 is SYDVKM. The chain's CDR3 is CASSPRLWTGSGTEAFF. In DNA, the CDR3 is TGTGCCAGCAGTCCCCGCCTGTGGACAGGGTCGGGGACTGAAGCTTTCTTT.

This chain connects TRBV27 to TRBJ2-2; the D is unclear. The CDR3 is 14 residues long. Germline-derived CDR1 and CDR2 are MNHEY and SMNVEV (reference sequence). The V and J ends lost 5 bases and 2 bases respectively, with 9 bases between them. CDR3 protein: CASSGLINTGELFF. CDR3 coding DNA: TGTGCCAGCAGTGGGCTTATCAACACCGGGGAGCTGTTTTTT.

This chain uses TRBV9 with TRBJ2-7, with 8 bases identical to TRBD2. V dropped 2 bases and J dropped 5; count of bases not matched to a gene: 9. Germline CDR1 SGDLS, CDR2 YYNGEE. This CDR3 has 15 residues. CDR3 in amino acids: CASSVGLEDPHEQYF. The CDR3 DNA reads as TGTGCCAGCAGCGTGGGACTAGAGGACCCCCACGAGCAGTACTTC.

The chain couples TRBV7-9 to TRBJ2-7; 7 bases are shared with TRBD2. The CDR3 has 15 amino acids. V lost 4 bases and J lost 0; bases outside the gene matches: 6. Germline V gives CDR1 SEHNR, CDR2 FQNEAQ (reference sequence). This CDR3 reads CASSSPQRGSYEQYF. DNA for the CDR3: TGTGCCAGCAGCTCCCCGCAGCGGGGCTCCTACGAGCAGTACTTC.